Listed here are 22 T cell receptor beta chains from one sample, sequenced in a study of Tregs in tolerant kidney transplant recipients. Sequenced by immunoSEQ multiplex PCR; TCRdb stores in-frame clones only, minus some. The table has approximately 4,200 clones, roughly 88% seen once. The sample consisted of Tregs from blood, taken before the transplant. The receptors stem from a human donor who received a combined kidney and bone marrow transplant.

The chain combines TRBV7-9 with TRBJ1-3, with 7 nucleotides matching TRBD1. Looked up from germline, CDR1 is SEHNR and CDR2 is FQNEAQ (reference sequence). J lost 4 bases, V lost 3 bases, and 6 bases had no gene match. CDR3 length: 15 amino acids. CDR3 DNA sequence: TGTGCCAGCAGCTTCGGGACAGCGGACGGAAACACCATATATTTT. Its protein is CASSFGTADGNTIYF. Full variable domain (missing parts from reference TRBV7-9 and TRBJ1-3): DTGVSQNPRHKITKRGQNVTFRCDPISEHNRLYWYRQTLGQGPEFLTYFQNEAQLEKSRLLSDRFSAERPKGSFSTLEIQRTEQGDSAMYLCASSFGTADGNTIYFGEGSWLTVV.

The chain employs TRBV7-6 and TRBJ2-1, with 12 bases lining up with TRBD2. CDR3 length: 16 residues. Unmatched junction bases numbered 11, after V lost 5 bases and J lost 9 bases. Germline values: CDR1 SGHVS, CDR2 FNYEAQ. CDR3 amino acids: CASSLSSGRAGGEQFF. CDR3 sequence (DNA): TGTGCCAGCAGCCTATCTAGCGGGAGGGCCGGGGGTGAGCAGTTCTTC.

V and J are TRBV19 and TRBJ2-7, with TRBD2 matching over 8 bases. Germline V gene data show CDR1 as LNHDA and CDR2 as SQIVND (reference sequence). The V segment lost 5 bases and the J segment 4 bases; nucleotides outside the gene matches: 13. The CDR3 sequence is 16 residues long. CDR3 nucleotide sequence: TGTGCCAGTAGTGCCCGGGGGGGCTTCCCCGGGTACGAGCAGTACTTC. Protein: CASSARGGFPGYEQYF.

The rearrangement links TRBV5-5 to TRBJ2-7; no clear D. V was cut by 4 bases and J by 2 bases, with 16 bases left in between. Germline V CDR1 and CDR2: SGHKS, YYEKEE (reference sequence). The CDR3 is 15 amino acids. CDR3 loop: CASSPGGIRAYEQYF. In DNA form, the CDR3 reads TGTGCCAGCAGCCCTGGCGGCATTCGGGCCTACGAGCAGTACTTC.

The chain combines TRBV19 with TRBJ2-1; 12 bases line up with TRBD2. Germline V lookup: CDR1 LNHDA, CDR2 SQIVND (reference sequence). V lost 7 bases, J lost 4 bases, and 8 bases stayed unmatched. CDR3 length: 16 residues. The CDR3 loop reads CASTKRTSGNYNEQFF. In nucleotides, the CDR3 is TGTGCCAGTACTAAGCGGACTAGCGGGAATTACAATGAGCAGTTCTTC.

The chain couples TRBV5-1 to TRBJ1-4, with 7 positions matching TRBD1. The V segment lost 2 bases and the J segment 5 bases; nucleotides outside the gene matches: 6. Looked up from germline, CDR1 is SGHRS and CDR2 is YFSETQ. The CDR3 is 15 amino acids. CDR3: CASSFQGGLNEKLFF. The CDR3 region has the DNA TGCGCCAGCAGCTTTCAAGGGGGCCTAAATGAAAAACTGTTTTTT.

V usage is TRBV28 and J usage is TRBJ2-3; possibly TRBD1 for D (6 bases). The CDR3 is 15 amino acids. Trimming removed 4 bases from V and 2 bases from J, with 13 bases in between. CDR1 MDHEN and CDR2 SYDVKM come from the germline V gene. The CDR3 spells CASSSDRLPTDTQYF. Here the CDR3 DNA reads TGTGCCAGCAGTTCAGACAGGCTACCCACAGATACGCAGTATTTT.

This chain links TRBV4-2 with TRBJ2-1; D might be TRBD2 (6 bases). Trimming stripped 0 bases from V and 9 bases from J, with 12 bases between. Germline CDR1 LGHNA, CDR2 YNFKEQ. The CDR3 is 14 amino acids. The CDR3, as DNA: TGTGCCAGCAGCCAAGAGAGCCTAGCGAGTGAGCAGTTCTTC. Its protein product is CASSQESLASEQFF.

The genes are TRBV6-1 and TRBJ1-3; no reliable D call. Per germline, CDR1 MNHNS and CDR2 SASEGT. There are 12 residues in the CDR3. The germline V and J ends were trimmed by 8 bases and 0 bases, with 5 bases remaining between them. CDR3 region: CASCDSGNTIYF. As DNA, the CDR3 is TGTGCCAGCTGCGACTCTGGAAACACCATATATTTT.

The chain has TRBV28 and TRBJ2-7; 8 bases are shared with TRBD2. This CDR3 spans 18 amino acids. Unmatched junction bases numbered 13, after V lost 1 base and J lost 2 bases. Germline CDR1 is MDHEN and CDR2 is SYDVKM. The CDR3 region has the DNA TGTGCCAGCAGTTTATCCTTCAGCGGGAGAGGGGGGGCCTACGAGCAGTACTTC. Amino acids: CASSLSFSGRGGAYEQYF.

CDR3 sequence: CASSFRGASNTGELFF. CDR3 coding DNA: TGTGCCAGCAGCTTTCGCGGGGCCTCGAACACCGGGGAGCTGTTTTTT. V and J are TRBV7-2 and TRBJ2-2; a weak D match, TRBD2 (6 bases). Germline-derived CDR1 and CDR2 are SGHTA and FQGNSA. V shed 3 bases and J shed 0 bases, with 11 bases lying between them. The CDR3 consists of 16 residues.

The chain employs TRBV5-8 and TRBJ1-1, with TRBD1 as a possible D gene (6 bases). CDR3 size: 13 residues. V lost 5 bases, J lost 2 bases, and 10 bases lay in between. CDR1 is SGHTS, CDR2 YDEGEE, per germline. The CDR3 spells CASRWTENTEAFF. CDR3 nucleotide sequence: TGTGCCAGCAGGTGGACAGAAAACACTGAAGCTTTCTTT.

This chain joins TRBV7-8 and TRBJ2-3; D uncertain. The CDR3 loop spans 13 amino acids. The V gene lost 3 bases and the J gene lost 6 bases, with 10 bases spanning the gap. The V gene's germline CDR1 is SGHVS and CDR2 FQNEAQ. The CDR3 coding sequence is TGTGCCAGCAGCTTCTCTAAGAAGGATACGCAGTATTTT. Translating gives CASSFSKKDTQYF. Full variable domain (missing parts from reference TRBV7-8 and TRBJ2-3): GAGVSQSPRYKVAKRGQDVALRCDPISGHVSLFWYQQALGQGPEFLTYFQNEAQLDKSGLPSDRFFAERPEGSVSTLKIQRTQQEDSAVYLCASSFSKKDTQYFGPGTRLTVL.

The chain links TRBV19 to TRBJ1-5; possibly TRBD1 for D (6 bases). The CDR3 is 14 amino acids. V lost 3 bases and J lost 6, with 12 bases in between. Germline V gives CDR1 LNHDA, CDR2 SQIVND (reference sequence). The CDR3 region has the DNA TGTGCCAGTAGTATTAGGGGGGAGGGTCAGCCCCAGCATTTT. It encodes CASSIRGEGQPQHF.

The genes are TRBV5-6 and TRBJ2-1; 7 bases match TRBD1. CDR1 and CDR2 from the germline V gene are SGHDT and YYEEEE. CDR3 length: 15 residues. With 4 bases clipped from V and 1 base from J, the junction kept 5 bases outside the gene matches. CDR3 sequence (DNA): TGTGCCAGCAGCCTGCAGGGGGTGTCCTACAATGAGCAGTTCTTC. As protein: CASSLQGVSYNEQFF.

V gene TRBV27 combines with J gene TRBJ2-1, with a weak D call TRBD2 (5 bases). Trimming shortened V by 5 bases and J by 0 bases, and 17 bases separated the two germline ends. Looked up from germline, CDR1 is MNHEY and CDR2 is SMNVEV (reference sequence). This CDR3 region has 17 residues. The CDR3 nucleotides read TGTGCCAGCAGTATATACGTGACAAGCGGCTCCTACAATGAGCAGTTCTTC. Amino acids: CASSIYVTSGSYNEQFF.

The genes are TRBV6-6 and TRBJ2-5, with TRBD1 as a possible D gene (5 bases). Trimming left V 4 bases short and J 9 bases short, with 18 bases between. CDR1 MNHNY and CDR2 SVGAGI come from the germline V gene (reference sequence). The length of the CDR3 is 14 residues. CDR3 residues: CASSSPTEISPQYF. In DNA form, the CDR3 reads TGTGCCAGCAGTTCCCCGACAGAAATAAGTCCCCAGTACTTC.

This clone was found once. V gene TRBV5-1 combines with J gene TRBJ2-7; TRBD2 matches at 8 bases. V trimming: 0 bases; J trimming: 9 bases; junction bases outside the gene matches: 11. Germline V gene lookup returns CDR1 SGHRS and CDR2 YFSETQ. CDR3 length: 15 residues. The CDR3 region has the DNA TGCGCCAGCAGCTTGGAAACTAGCGGTCTAGGGGGGCAGTACTTC. Translated, it gives CASSLETSGLGGQYF.

This chain uses TRBV28 with TRBJ1-1, with TRBD1 matching over 9 bases. Trimming cost V 1 base and J 4 bases; bases outside gene matches: 7. The CDR3 contains 16 residues. CDR1 is MDHEN, CDR2 SYDVKM, per germline. The CDR3 loop is CASSLLGQGLFTEAFF. As DNA, the CDR3 is TGTGCCAGCAGTTTATTGGGACAGGGATTGTTCACTGAAGCTTTCTTT.

This clone was counted once. V is TRBV4-1 and J is TRBJ2-7; possible D gene TRBD1, 5 bases. The CDR3 has 13 amino acids. V was shortened by 1 base and J by 2 bases, with 6 bases between the two germline ends. Germline CDR1 is MGHRA and CDR2 is YSYEKL. The CDR3: CASSQVGAYEQYF. CDR3 nucleotides: TGCGCCAGCAGCCAAGTAGGGGCCTACGAGCAGTACTTC.

This rearrangement joins TRBV6-6 to TRBJ2-7; D possibly corresponds to TRBD2 (6 bases). Trimming removed 2 bases at V and 0 bases at J, with 11 bases between. Germline values: CDR1 MNHNY, CDR2 SVGAGI (reference sequence). This CDR3 has 15 amino acids. The CDR3 reads CASSYGRGRSYEQYF. The CDR3 DNA reads as TGTGCCAGCAGTTACGGGCGGGGCCGCTCCTACGAGCAGTACTTC.

The chain uses TRBV11-2 and TRBJ2-7; D ambiguous. The CDR3 is made up of 13 amino acids. The germline V gene has CDR1 SGHAT and CDR2 FQNNGV. The V end lost 1 base, the J end lost 2 bases, and 6 bases lay between the germline ends. The CDR3 region is CASSLGLAYEQYF. The CDR3 nucleotides read TGTGCCAGCAGCTTAGGGCTAGCCTACGAGCAGTACTTC.